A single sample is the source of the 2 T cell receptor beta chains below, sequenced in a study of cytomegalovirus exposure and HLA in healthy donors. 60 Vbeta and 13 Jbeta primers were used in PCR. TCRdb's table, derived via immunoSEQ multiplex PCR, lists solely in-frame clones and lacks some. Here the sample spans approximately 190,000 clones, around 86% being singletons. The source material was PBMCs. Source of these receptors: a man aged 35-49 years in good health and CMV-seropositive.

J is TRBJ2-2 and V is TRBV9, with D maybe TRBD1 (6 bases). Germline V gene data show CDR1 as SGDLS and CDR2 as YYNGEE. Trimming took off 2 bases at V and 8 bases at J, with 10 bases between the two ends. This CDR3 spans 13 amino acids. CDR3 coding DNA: TGTGCCAGCAGCGTTTTAGGACAGGGGGAGCTGTTTTTT. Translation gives CASSVLGQGELFF.

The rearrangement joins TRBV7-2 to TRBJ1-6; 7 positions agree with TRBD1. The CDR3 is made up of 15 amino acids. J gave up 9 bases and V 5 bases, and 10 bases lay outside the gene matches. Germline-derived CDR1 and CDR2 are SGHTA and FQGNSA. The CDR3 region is CASSGRTGPGSPLHF. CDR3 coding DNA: TGTGCCAGCAGCGGCAGGACAGGACCGGGTTCACCCCTCCACTTT.